This is a list of T cell receptor beta chains from one sample in a study of blood T cell repertoires in COVID-19. Generated by immunoSEQ multiplex PCR, the TCRdb table keeps only in-frame clones and is missing some. Among approximately 99,000 clones, roughly 84% were seen once, and the ten largest hold less than 2%. Material: peripheral blood. The receptors stem from a man in his 70s with active or convalescent COVID-19. Both conserved end residues are part of each CDR3. D genes are given only for firm matches. Clone size is shown for a subset of rows, as once, few, many or a class of expanded clone.

j_gene	d_gene	abundance	v_gene	CDR3aa	CDR3nt
TRBJ1-3	NA	NA	TRBV9	CASSDRDSSSGNTIYF	TGTGCCAGCAGCGACCGGGACTCCTCCTCTGGAAACACCATATATTTT
TRBJ1-2	NA	NA	TRBV5-1	CASQDLAGNYGYTF	TGCGCCAGTCAGGACCTTGCGGGAAACTATGGCTACACCTTC
TRBJ1-5	NA	NA	TRBV28	CASSRDIYQPQHF	TGTGCCAGCAGCAGGGACATCTATCAGCCCCAGCATTTT
TRBJ1-6	NA	NA	TRBV5-4	CASSLATGGSSPLHF	TGTGCCAGCAGCTTGGCGACAGGCGGAAGTTCACCCCTCCACTTT
TRBJ1-5	NA	NA	TRBV5-1	CASSLGQGDNQPQHF	TGCGCCAGCAGCTTGGGCCAGGGTGACAATCAGCCCCAGCATTTT
TRBJ1-6	TRBD1	NA	TRBV7-2	CASSRIMTGGVWFSPLHF	TGTGCCAGCAGCAGGATAATGACAGGGGGCGTTTGGTTTTCACCCCTCCACTTT
TRBJ2-2	NA	few	TRBV18	CASSPQFLRSTGELFF	TGTGCCAGCTCACCACAGTTTTTAAGGAGCACCGGGGAGCTGTTTTTT
TRBJ1-4	NA	NA	TRBV7-9	CASSFGGHEKLFF	TGTGCCAGCAGCTTCGGGGGGCATGAAAAACTGTTTTTT
TRBJ2-3	TRBD1	NA	TRBV2	CASRAGGDTQYF	TGTGCCAGCAGGGCAGGGGGCGATACGCAGTATTTT
TRBJ1-2	NA	NA	TRBV6-4	CAKQDGVGPYGYTF	TGTGCCAAACAAGACGGAGTGGGTCCCTATGGCTACACCTTC
TRBJ1-5	TRBD1	NA	TRBV24-1	CATSDAGQGVVNQPQHF	TGTGCCACCAGTGACGCGGGACAGGGGGTGGTCAATCAGCCCCAGCATTTT
TRBJ2-3	TRBD2	once	TRBV7-9	CASSQFRAGTSTDTQYF	TGTGCCAGCAGCCAGTTTCGAGCGGGGACTAGCACAGATACGCAGTATTTT
TRBJ2-1	NA	NA	TRBV6-6	CASSQQVYNEQFF	TGTGCCAGCAGTCAACAGGTTTACAATGAGCAGTTCTTC
TRBJ1-5	NA	once	TRBV28	CASSFSLGNQPQHF	TGTGCCAGCAGTTTTAGCTTGGGCAATCAGCCCCAGCATTTT
TRBJ1-5	NA	NA	TRBV19	CASSIPTRSNQPQHF	TGTGCCAGTAGTATCCCGACTCGAAGCAATCAGCCCCAGCATTTT
TRBJ2-2	TRBD1	NA	TRBV19	CASTPQGVNTGELFF	TGTGCCAGTACTCCCCAGGGGGTTAACACCGGGGAGCTGTTTTTT
TRBJ2-2	NA	NA	TRBV7-6	CASNSHRENTGELFF	TGTGCCAGCAACTCACACAGGGAGAACACCGGGGAGCTGTTTTTT
TRBJ2-7	NA	NA	TRBV5-1	CASSLGLDFAYEQYF	TGCGCCAGCAGCTTGGGTTTAGACTTTGCCTACGAGCAGTACTTC
TRBJ1-5	TRBD1	NA	TRBV30	CAWGGQAQPQHF	TGTGCCTGGGGGGGACAGGCTCAGCCCCAGCATTTT
TRBJ1-1	NA	NA	TRBV2	CASSLYMNTEAFF	TGTGCCAGCAGTTTATATATGAACACTGAAGCTTTCTTT
TRBJ1-4	NA	NA	TRBV11-3	CASSSTPAGNEKLFF	TGTGCCAGCAGCTCCACCCCGGCAGGGAATGAAAAACTGTTTTTT
TRBJ1-1	TRBD1	NA	TRBV7-3	CASSRQGNTEAFF	TGTGCCAGCAGTCGACAGGGGAACACTGAAGCTTTCTTT
TRBJ2-2	NA	NA	TRBV5-5	CASSLNTGTGELFF	TGTGCCAGCAGCTTGAACACGGGGACCGGGGAGCTGTTTTTT
TRBJ2-3	NA	NA	TRBV28	CASSSSVNSDTQYF	TGTGCCAGCAGTTCCTCGGTAAACTCAGATACGCAGTATTTT
TRBJ1-2	TRBD1	NA	TRBV28	CASSFPPGQGGNGYTF	TGTGCCAGCAGTTTCCCCCCGGGGCAGGGGGGAAATGGCTACACCTTC
TRBJ2-2	NA	few	TRBV19	CASSTVVNTGELFF	TGTGCCAGTAGTACGGTGGTGAACACCGGGGAGCTGTTTTTT
TRBJ1-1	NA	few	TRBV28	CASSGEFKAFF	TGTGCCAGCAGCGGAGAGTTCAAGGCTTTCTTT
TRBJ2-5	NA	NA	TRBV10-3	CAISDAGQETQYF	TGTGCCATCAGTGACGCAGGGCAAGAGACCCAGTACTTC
TRBJ2-7	TRBD2	NA	TRBV7-9	CASIKTGGKVYEQYF	TGTGCCAGCATTAAAACGGGGGGGAAGGTCTACGAGCAGTACTTC
TRBJ1-4	NA	NA	TRBV28	CASTVQDRTNEKLFF	TGTGCCAGCACCGTACAGGATCGAACTAATGAAAAACTGTTTTTT
TRBJ2-1	NA	NA	TRBV5-1	CASSLEALSSYNEQFF	TGCGCCAGCAGCTTGGAAGCACTTAGCTCCTACAATGAGCAGTTCTTC
TRBJ2-5	NA	NA	TRBV28	CASSQGKETQYF	TGTGCCAGCTCTCAGGGAAAAGAGACCCAGTACTTC
TRBJ2-7	TRBD2	NA	TRBV3-1/TRBV3-2	CASRESGTPYEQYF	TGTGCCAGCAGAGAGAGCGGGACCCCCTACGAGCAGTACTTC
TRBJ1-5	NA	NA	TRBV5-6	CASSFGAGGSQPQHF	TGTGCCAGCAGTTTCGGGGCAGGAGGGAGTCAGCCCCAGCATTTT
TRBJ2-3	TRBD2	NA	TRBV5-1	CASSLDGGATDTQYF	TGCGCCAGCAGCTTGGACGGGGGGGCCACAGATACGCAGTATTTT
TRBJ2-7	NA	NA	TRBV7-8	CASSRTNYEQYF	TGTGCCAGCAGCCGGACTAACTACGAGCAGTACTTC
TRBJ2-7	NA	once	TRBV28	CASSQTPSRGYEQYF	TGTGCCAGCAGTCAAACTCCCAGCCGGGGCTACGAGCAGTACTTC
TRBJ1-2	NA	NA	TRBV6-1	CASSDRGHYGYTF	TGTGCCAGCAGTGACAGGGGACACTATGGCTACACCTTC
TRBJ1-1	TRBD1	few	TRBV6-6	CASSRPGTGRTEAFF	TGTGCCAGCAGCCGCCCTGGGACAGGGCGCACTGAAGCTTTCTTT
TRBJ2-1	TRBD1	NA	TRBV28	CASSSQGARSYNEQFF	TGTGCCAGCAGTTCCCAGGGGGCGCGGTCCTACAATGAGCAGTTCTTC
TRBJ1-1	NA	NA	TRBV7-8	CASSPLPGNRNTEAFF	TGTGCCAGCAGCCCCCTCCCGGGAAACAGGAACACTGAAGCTTTCTTT
TRBJ1-1	NA	NA	TRBV7-2	CASSLRGTEAFF	TGTGCCAGCAGCTTAAGGGGCACTGAAGCTTTCTTT
TRBJ1-4	NA	once	TRBV19	CASTSGQGNEKLFF	TGTGCCAGTACCTCGGGGCAGGGGAATGAAAAACTGTTTTTT
TRBJ2-7	NA	NA	TRBV27	CASRPTGTYEQYF	TGTGCCAGCAGACCCACAGGCACCTACGAGCAGTACTTC
TRBJ1-2	TRBD1	NA	TRBV6-5	CASSVQGKDGYTF	TGTGCCAGTTCTGTACAGGGGAAGGATGGCTACACCTTC
TRBJ1-5	NA	NA	TRBV6-1	CASSEAPAGAGQPQHF	TGTGCCAGCAGTGAAGCGCCCGCGGGGGCGGGTCAGCCCCAGCATTTT
TRBJ1-2	NA	few	TRBV5-6	CASSLTGYGYTF	TGTGCCAGCAGCTTGACGGGCTATGGCTACACCTTC
TRBJ1-2	NA	NA	TRBV29-1	CSVEGGGGYTF	TGCAGCGTTGAAGGGGGGGGTGGCTACACCTTC
TRBJ2-3	TRBD2	NA	TRBV3-1/TRBV3-2	CASSQGIRAGGTDTQYF	TGTGCCAGCAGCCAAGGAATCCGAGCGGGAGGCACAGATACGCAGTATTTT
TRBJ1-6	TRBD1	NA	TRBV7-9	CASSSWDRVNSPLHF	TGTGCCAGCAGCTCTTGGGACAGGGTCAATTCACCCCTCCACTTT
TRBJ2-5	TRBD2	NA	TRBV6-2/TRBV6-3	CASSASLVAGARAGETQYF	TGTGCCAGCAGTGCCTCCCTGGTAGCGGGGGCGAGGGCGGGTGAGACCCAGTACTTC
TRBJ1-2	TRBD1	NA	TRBV7-9	CASSLGQGYGYTF	TGTGCCAGCAGCTTAGGACAGGGGTATGGCTACACCTTC
TRBJ2-5	TRBD1	NA	TRBV15	CATSSRDRAETQYF	TGTGCCACCAGCAGTAGGGACAGGGCAGAGACCCAGTACTTC
TRBJ2-7	TRBD1	NA	TRBV5-4	CASSRGRGQGPYEQYF	TGTGCCAGCAGCAGGGGGCGAGGACAGGGTCCCTACGAGCAGTACTTC
TRBJ2-5	TRBD2	NA	TRBV5-1	CASYSGGASETQYF	TGCGCCAGTTATAGCGGGGGGGCCTCGGAGACCCAGTACTTC
TRBJ2-1	TRBD2	once	TRBV5-1	CASSLRTSGGDEQFF	TGCGCCAGCAGCTTACGGACTAGCGGTGGAGATGAGCAGTTCTTC
TRBJ1-5	NA	NA	TRBV28	CASSLGHVGGFYSNQPQHF	TGTGCCAGCAGTTTAGGGCATGTCGGGGGTTTCTATAGCAATCAGCCCCAGCATTTT
TRBJ1-5	NA	once	TRBV7-2	CASSTPGSRDQHF	TGTGCCAGCAGTACGCCCGGGTCGAGAGACCAGCATTTT
TRBJ1-2	TRBD1	NA	TRBV7-7	CASRGGLRKGQGTNYGYTF	TGTGCTAGCCGCGGGGGGCTTAGGAAGGGACAGGGAACTAACTATGGCTACACCTTC
TRBJ1-2	NA	NA	TRBV2	CASSEQGYGYTF	TGTGCCAGCAGTGAACAGGGATATGGCTACACCTTC